This is a list of T cell receptor beta chains from one sample in a study of control samples from healthy donors and cancer patients. Data came from immunoSEQ multiplex PCR; TCRdb stores just in-frame clones and leaves some out. This sample has 80,000 to 85,000 clones, with about 88% found just once. Sequenced sample: blood. The origin of the receptors is a woman in her forties or fifties in good health. CDR3s include the opening cysteine and the closing phenylalanine or tryptophan. The order of the fields is V gene, clone size, J gene, D gene, CDR3 DNA, CDR3 protein. The D gene is left open where the match is weak. A row's size may be missing; if present it is once, few, many or a size class.

v_gene: TRBV10-1; abundance: NA; j_gene: TRBJ1-3; d_gene: NA; CDR3nt: TGCGCCAGCAACCCGGGCTCTGGGAACACCATATATTTT; CDR3aa: CASNPGSGNTIYF
v_gene: TRBV6-5; abundance: NA; j_gene: TRBJ1-5; d_gene: NA; CDR3nt: TGTGCCAGCAGCCCACACAGGACCGCCCAGCCCCAGCATTTT; CDR3aa: CASSPHRTAQPQHF
v_gene: TRBV15; abundance: NA; j_gene: TRBJ2-4; d_gene: NA; CDR3nt: TGTGCCACCAGCAGAGATTATGAGGGGCTCAGAAGCATTCAGTACTTC; CDR3aa: CATSRDYEGLRSIQYF
v_gene: TRBV19; abundance: NA; j_gene: TRBJ2-7; d_gene: NA; CDR3nt: TGTGCCAGTAAGGAGGACACAATCTCCTACGAGCAGTACTTC; CDR3aa: CASKEDTISYEQYF
v_gene: TRBV7-2; abundance: NA; j_gene: TRBJ1-5; d_gene: NA; CDR3nt: TGTGCCAGCAGCTCCCGCCGCAATCAGCCCCAGCATTTT; CDR3aa: CASSSRRNQPQHF
v_gene: TRBV19; abundance: NA; j_gene: TRBJ2-6; d_gene: NA; CDR3nt: TGTGCCAGTTTAGCAGGTTCCTCTGGGGCCAACGTCCTGACTTTC; CDR3aa: CASLAGSSGANVLTF
v_gene: TRBV3-1/TRBV3-2; abundance: NA; j_gene: TRBJ1-2; d_gene: NA; CDR3nt: TGTGCCAGCAGGGACCAGGGGAACTATGGCTACACCTTC; CDR3aa: CASRDQGNYGYTF
v_gene: TRBV5-5; abundance: NA; j_gene: TRBJ1-2; d_gene: NA; CDR3nt: TGTGCCAGCAGCACGGGGGGGGGTGCTGGCTACACCTTC; CDR3aa: CASSTGGGAGYTF
v_gene: TRBV11-2; abundance: NA; j_gene: TRBJ2-4; d_gene: NA; CDR3nt: TGTGCCAGCAGCTTAGAGGGTCTAAACATTCAGTACTTC; CDR3aa: CASSLEGLNIQYF
v_gene: TRBV19; abundance: NA; j_gene: TRBJ2-1; d_gene: NA; CDR3nt: TGTGCCAGTAGTATTGGGGGACAACTATACAATGAGCAGTTCTTC; CDR3aa: CASSIGGQLYNEQFF
v_gene: TRBV6-6; abundance: NA; j_gene: TRBJ2-7; d_gene: TRBD1; CDR3nt: TGTGCCAGCAGGGAGGACAGGGGGGTCTACGAGCAGTACTTC; CDR3aa: CASREDRGVYEQYF
v_gene: TRBV11-2; abundance: NA; j_gene: TRBJ2-1; d_gene: NA; CDR3nt: TGTGCCAGCAGCTTTGGGTCGACGCCGATACGGGATGAGCAGTTCTTC; CDR3aa: CASSFGSTPIRDEQFF
v_gene: TRBV6-6; abundance: NA; j_gene: TRBJ2-1; d_gene: TRBD1; CDR3nt: TGTGCCAGCAACAGGGGGAGCTCCTACAATGAGCAGTTCTTC; CDR3aa: CASNRGSSYNEQFF
v_gene: TRBV3-1/TRBV3-2; abundance: NA; j_gene: TRBJ1-2; d_gene: NA; CDR3nt: TGTGCCAGCACCAATAGGGAGGGGGGTACTAACTATGGCTACACCTTC; CDR3aa: CASTNREGGTNYGYTF
v_gene: TRBV2; abundance: NA; j_gene: TRBJ1-1; d_gene: NA; CDR3nt: TGTGCCAGCAGTGTAGACTTTAACACTGAAGCTTTCTTT; CDR3aa: CASSVDFNTEAFF
v_gene: TRBV5-1; abundance: NA; j_gene: TRBJ1-3; d_gene: NA; CDR3nt: TGCGCCAGTAAGCCGGGCCACGGATCCTCTGGAAACACCATATATTTT; CDR3aa: CASKPGHGSSGNTIYF
v_gene: TRBV3-1/TRBV3-2; abundance: NA; j_gene: TRBJ2-7; d_gene: TRBD2; CDR3nt: TGTGCCAGCAGCCAAGCTAGCGGGGGGGGAGGAGAGCAGTACTTC; CDR3aa: CASSQASGGGGEQYF
v_gene: TRBV2; abundance: once; j_gene: TRBJ1-4; d_gene: NA; CDR3nt: TGTGCCAGCCATTTTACCAGGGGCACTAATGAAAAACTGTTTTTT; CDR3aa: CASHFTRGTNEKLFF
v_gene: TRBV6-6; abundance: once; j_gene: TRBJ2-3; d_gene: TRBD1; CDR3nt: TGTGCCAGCAGTTACTTTGGGGACAGATCCACAGATACGCAGTATTTT; CDR3aa: CASSYFGDRSTDTQYF
v_gene: TRBV6-1; abundance: NA; j_gene: TRBJ2-7; d_gene: NA; CDR3nt: TGTGCCAGCAGCCTTAGCGGTATCTCCTACGAGCAGTACTTC; CDR3aa: CASSLSGISYEQYF
v_gene: TRBV12-5; abundance: NA; j_gene: TRBJ2-1; d_gene: NA; CDR3nt: TGTGCTAGTGGTTTGGAGACGGAGCAGTTCTTC; CDR3aa: CASGLETEQFF
v_gene: TRBV4-1; abundance: NA; j_gene: TRBJ2-7; d_gene: NA; CDR3nt: TGCGCCAGCAGCCAAGCCGGGACGGGGGTCTCCTACGAGCAGTACTTC; CDR3aa: CASSQAGTGVSYEQYF
v_gene: TRBV20-1; abundance: NA; j_gene: TRBJ1-4; d_gene: NA; CDR3nt: TGCAGTGCTAGACCCCGTGAAAAACTGTTTTTT; CDR3aa: CSARPREKLFF
v_gene: TRBV7-2; abundance: NA; j_gene: TRBJ2-2; d_gene: NA; CDR3nt: TGTGCCAGCAGCTTATTTCGGGGTCACGGGGAGCTGTTTTTT; CDR3aa: CASSLFRGHGELFF
v_gene: TRBV3-1/TRBV3-2; abundance: NA; j_gene: TRBJ1-2; d_gene: NA; CDR3nt: TGTGCCAGCAGCCAAGAGGCAGGCGGCTATGGCTACACCTTC; CDR3aa: CASSQEAGGYGYTF
v_gene: TRBV29-1; abundance: NA; j_gene: TRBJ1-3; d_gene: NA; CDR3nt: TGCAGCGCCGGGGACGGCTCTGGAAACACCATATATTTT; CDR3aa: CSAGDGSGNTIYF
v_gene: TRBV4-1; abundance: NA; j_gene: TRBJ1-2; d_gene: TRBD1; CDR3nt: TGCGCCAGCAGCCAAGATCCAGGGACAGACTATGGCTACACCTTC; CDR3aa: CASSQDPGTDYGYTF
v_gene: TRBV6-5; abundance: once; j_gene: TRBJ2-1; d_gene: NA; CDR3nt: TGTGCCAGCAAGTTGGATTCTGGTGAGCAGTTCTTC; CDR3aa: CASKLDSGEQFF
v_gene: TRBV4-1; abundance: NA; j_gene: TRBJ2-3; d_gene: NA; CDR3nt: TGCGCCAGCAGCCAAGGGTTTGGGGGGCAGATCACAGATACGCAGTATTTT; CDR3aa: CASSQGFGGQITDTQYF
v_gene: TRBV5-6; abundance: once; j_gene: TRBJ1-5; d_gene: NA; CDR3nt: TGTGCCAGCAGCCCCTCCTCGGGACGGTACAATCAGCCCCAGCATTTT; CDR3aa: CASSPSSGRYNQPQHF
v_gene: TRBV5-6; abundance: once; j_gene: TRBJ1-4; d_gene: NA; CDR3nt: TGTGCCAGCAGCTTGGGAAAATGGAGGGTTGGACTGTTTTTT; CDR3aa: CASSLGKWRVGLFF
v_gene: TRBV24-1; abundance: NA; j_gene: TRBJ1-2; d_gene: NA; CDR3nt: TGTGCCACCAGTGATTTGCACCATGGCTACACCTTC; CDR3aa: CATSDLHHGYTF
v_gene: TRBV5-4; abundance: NA; j_gene: TRBJ1-1; d_gene: NA; CDR3nt: TGTGCCAGCACCCGAGAGAAGGGGATGAACACTGAAGCTTTCTTT; CDR3aa: CASTREKGMNTEAFF
v_gene: TRBV6-5; abundance: NA; j_gene: TRBJ1-4; d_gene: NA; CDR3nt: TGTGCCAGCAGTTTCCGACAGTCAACTAATGAAAAACTGTTTTTT; CDR3aa: CASSFRQSTNEKLFF
v_gene: TRBV5-1; abundance: once; j_gene: TRBJ2-1; d_gene: TRBD2; CDR3nt: TGCGCCAGCAGCTTAAGACTAGCGGGGGGAAATGAGCAGTTCTTC; CDR3aa: CASSLRLAGGNEQFF
v_gene: TRBV4-1; abundance: NA; j_gene: TRBJ2-1; d_gene: NA; CDR3nt: TGCGCCAGCAGCCAAGATTTCTACAATGAGCAGTTCTTC; CDR3aa: CASSQDFYNEQFF
v_gene: TRBV6-1; abundance: few; j_gene: TRBJ1-2; d_gene: NA; CDR3nt: TGTGCCAGCAGTGAATTCCTGGGGGGCTACACCTTC; CDR3aa: CASSEFLGGYTF
v_gene: TRBV5-6; abundance: NA; j_gene: TRBJ2-7; d_gene: NA; CDR3nt: TGTGCCAGCAGCCACGGGGACTACGAGCAGTACTTC; CDR3aa: CASSHGDYEQYF
v_gene: TRBV2; abundance: NA; j_gene: TRBJ2-2; d_gene: NA; CDR3nt: TGTGCCAGCGGATGGGGGGACCTCGACACCGGGGAGCTGTTTTTT; CDR3aa: CASGWGDLDTGELFF
v_gene: TRBV15; abundance: NA; j_gene: TRBJ1-1; d_gene: NA; CDR3nt: TGTGCCACCAGCAGAGAGGGGTTGAACACTGAAGCTTTCTTT; CDR3aa: CATSREGLNTEAFF
v_gene: TRBV6-5; abundance: once; j_gene: TRBJ1-2; d_gene: NA; CDR3nt: TGTGCCAGCACGCAGGCAAACTATGGCTACACCTTC; CDR3aa: CASTQANYGYTF
v_gene: TRBV2; abundance: NA; j_gene: TRBJ1-1; d_gene: NA; CDR3nt: TGTGCCAGCAGAGGAGGGACCGCTATGAACACTGAAGCTTTCTTT; CDR3aa: CASRGGTAMNTEAFF
v_gene: TRBV2; abundance: NA; j_gene: TRBJ1-5; d_gene: TRBD1; CDR3nt: TGTGCCAGCAGTGGCGGTCACAGGGGTAACAATCAGCCCCAGCATTTT; CDR3aa: CASSGGHRGNNQPQHF
v_gene: TRBV12-5; abundance: NA; j_gene: TRBJ1-5; d_gene: NA; CDR3nt: TGTGCTAGTGGTTTAGGTAGCAATCAGCCCCAGCATTTT; CDR3aa: CASGLGSNQPQHF
v_gene: TRBV7-2; abundance: NA; j_gene: TRBJ1-2; d_gene: NA; CDR3nt: TGTGCCAGCAGCCCCCCCTGGAAAGGGTATGGCTACACCTTC; CDR3aa: CASSPPWKGYGYTF
v_gene: TRBV2; abundance: NA; j_gene: TRBJ1-6; d_gene: NA; CDR3nt: TGTGCCAGTCTAAAACAGAGCTCCTATAATTCACCCCTCCACTTT; CDR3aa: CASLKQSSYNSPLHF
v_gene: TRBV12-3/TRBV12-4; abundance: few; j_gene: TRBJ2-7; d_gene: TRBD1; CDR3nt: TGTGCCAGCAGCCTGGACAGGGGGCGGGAGCAGTACTTC; CDR3aa: CASSLDRGREQYF
v_gene: TRBV7-9; abundance: few; j_gene: TRBJ1-1; d_gene: NA; CDR3nt: TGTGCCAGCAGCTTGGTGGCTTTCGCGAACACTGAAGCTTTCTTT; CDR3aa: CASSLVAFANTEAFF
v_gene: TRBV7-2; abundance: NA; j_gene: TRBJ1-5; d_gene: NA; CDR3nt: TGTGCCAGCAGCTTAGATACGGGCAGGAGCAATCAGCCCCAGCATTTT; CDR3aa: CASSLDTGRSNQPQHF
v_gene: TRBV5-4; abundance: NA; j_gene: TRBJ1-3; d_gene: NA; CDR3nt: TGTGCCAGCAGCCCCCTACCTGGAAACACCATATATTTT; CDR3aa: CASSPLPGNTIYF
v_gene: TRBV25-1; abundance: NA; j_gene: TRBJ2-3; d_gene: TRBD1; CDR3nt: TGTGCCAGCAGTGAATATTCAGGGGGACAGGGCTTGGTGGATACGCAGTATTTT; CDR3aa: CASSEYSGGQGLVDTQYF
v_gene: TRBV6-5; abundance: once; j_gene: TRBJ1-6; d_gene: NA; CDR3nt: TGTGCCAGCAGAGATACAGGACCCTATAATTCACCCCTCCACTTT; CDR3aa: CASRDTGPYNSPLHF
v_gene: TRBV4-2; abundance: few; j_gene: TRBJ1-5; d_gene: NA; CDR3nt: TGTGCCAGCAGCCAAGGTTTAAGTCAGCCCCAGCATTTT; CDR3aa: CASSQGLSQPQHF